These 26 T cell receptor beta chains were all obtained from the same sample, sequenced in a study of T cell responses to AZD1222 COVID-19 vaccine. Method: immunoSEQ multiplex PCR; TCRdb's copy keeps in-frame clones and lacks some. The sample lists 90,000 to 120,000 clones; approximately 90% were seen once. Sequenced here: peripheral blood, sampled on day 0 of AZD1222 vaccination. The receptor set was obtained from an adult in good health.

The CDR3 DNA reads TGTGCCAGCAGCTTAGAGCGAGGGGACACAGATACGCAGTATTTT. Protein product: CASSLERGDTDTQYF. The chain couples TRBV5-6 to TRBJ2-3; D is tentatively TRBD1 or TRBD2 (5 bases each). The CDR3 spans 15 residues. V was shortened by 2 bases and J by 2 bases, with 12 bases between the two germline ends. Germline V gives CDR1 SGHDT, CDR2 YYEEEE.

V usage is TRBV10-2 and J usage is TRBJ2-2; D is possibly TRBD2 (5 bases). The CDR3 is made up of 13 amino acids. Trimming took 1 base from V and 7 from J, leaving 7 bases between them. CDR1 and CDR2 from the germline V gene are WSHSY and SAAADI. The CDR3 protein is CASSEFRDGELFF. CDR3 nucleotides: TGCGCCAGCAGTGAGTTCCGGGACGGGGAGCTGTTTTTT.

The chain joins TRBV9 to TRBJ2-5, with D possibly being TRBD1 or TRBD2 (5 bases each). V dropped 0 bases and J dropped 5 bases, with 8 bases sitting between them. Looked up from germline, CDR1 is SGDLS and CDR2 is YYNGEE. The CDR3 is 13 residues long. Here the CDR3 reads CASSVEGTETQYF. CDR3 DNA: TGTGCCAGCAGCGTAGAGGGGACGGAGACCCAGTACTTC. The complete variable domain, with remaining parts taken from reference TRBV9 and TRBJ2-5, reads DSGVTQTPKHLITATGQRVTLRCSPRSGDLSVYWYQQSLDQGLQFLIQYYNGEERAKGNILERFSAQQFPDLHSELNLSSLELGDSALYFCASSVEGTETQYFGPGTRLLVL.

CDR3 loop: CASSDYTSYNEQFF. CDR3 DNA: TGTGCCAGCAGTGACTACACCTCTTACAATGAGCAGTTCTTC. This chain connects TRBV25-1 to TRBJ2-1; D gene ambiguous. V was clipped by 3 bases and J by 4 bases, with 10 bases between them. Germline assignment: CDR1 MGHDK and CDR2 SYGVNS. The CDR3 covers 14 residues. The complete variable domain, with remaining parts taken from reference TRBV25-1 and TRBJ2-1, reads EADIYQTPRYLVIGTGKKITLECSQTMGHDKMYWYQQDPGMELHLIHYSYGVNSTEKGDLSSESTVSRIRTEHFPLTLESARPSHTSQYLCASSDYTSYNEQFFGPGTRLTVL.

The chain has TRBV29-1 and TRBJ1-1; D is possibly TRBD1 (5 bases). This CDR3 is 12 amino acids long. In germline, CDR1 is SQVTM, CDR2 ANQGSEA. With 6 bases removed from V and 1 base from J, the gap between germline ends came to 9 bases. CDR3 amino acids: CSVGRANTEAFF. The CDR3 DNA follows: TGCAGCGTGGGACGGGCGAACACTGAAGCTTTCTTT.

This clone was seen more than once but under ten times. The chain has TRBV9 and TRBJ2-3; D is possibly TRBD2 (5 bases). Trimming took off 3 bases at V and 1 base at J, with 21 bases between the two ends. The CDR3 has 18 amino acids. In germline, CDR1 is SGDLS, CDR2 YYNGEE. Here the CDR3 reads CASSEAPSWEYRTDTQYF. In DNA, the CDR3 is TGTGCCAGCAGCGAGGCGCCTTCGTGGGAGTATCGCACAGATACGCAGTATTTT.

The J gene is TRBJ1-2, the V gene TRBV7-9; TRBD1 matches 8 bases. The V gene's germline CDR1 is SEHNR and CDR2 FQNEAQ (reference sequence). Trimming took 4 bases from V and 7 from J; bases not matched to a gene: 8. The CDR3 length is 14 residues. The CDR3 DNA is TGTGCCAGCAGCTCCCGGGACAGGACCATTGGCTACACCTTC. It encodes CASSSRDRTIGYTF.

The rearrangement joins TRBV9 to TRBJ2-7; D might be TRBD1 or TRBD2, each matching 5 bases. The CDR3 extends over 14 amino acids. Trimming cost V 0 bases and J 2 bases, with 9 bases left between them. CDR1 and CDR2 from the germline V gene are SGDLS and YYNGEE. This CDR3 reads CASSVDGTAYEQYF. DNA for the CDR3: TGTGCCAGCAGCGTAGACGGGACCGCCTACGAGCAGTACTTC.

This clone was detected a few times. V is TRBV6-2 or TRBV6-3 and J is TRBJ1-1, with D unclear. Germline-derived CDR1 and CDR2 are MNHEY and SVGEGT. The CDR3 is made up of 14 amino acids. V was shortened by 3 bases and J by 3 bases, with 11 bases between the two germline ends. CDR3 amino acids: CASSYYAGYTEAFF. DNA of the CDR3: TGTGCCAGCAGTTATTACGCTGGGTACACTGAAGCTTTCTTT.

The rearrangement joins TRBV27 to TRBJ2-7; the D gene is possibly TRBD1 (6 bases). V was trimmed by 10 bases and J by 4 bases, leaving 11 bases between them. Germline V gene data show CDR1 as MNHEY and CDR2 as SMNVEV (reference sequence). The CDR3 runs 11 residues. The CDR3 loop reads CATVQGYEQYF. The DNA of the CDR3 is TGTGCCACCGTGCAGGGGTACGAGCAGTACTTC.

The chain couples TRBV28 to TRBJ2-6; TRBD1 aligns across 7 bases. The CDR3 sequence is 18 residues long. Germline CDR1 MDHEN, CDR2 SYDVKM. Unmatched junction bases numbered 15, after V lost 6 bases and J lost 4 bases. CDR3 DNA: TGTGCCAGCAGCCTCCGGACAGGCCATCGTGCGGGGGCCAACGTCCTGACTTTC. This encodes CASSLRTGHRAGANVLTF.

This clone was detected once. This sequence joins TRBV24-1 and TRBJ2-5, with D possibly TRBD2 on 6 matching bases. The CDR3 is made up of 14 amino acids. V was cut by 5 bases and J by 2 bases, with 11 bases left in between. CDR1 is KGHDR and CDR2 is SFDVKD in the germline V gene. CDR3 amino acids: CATSGSAGQETQYF. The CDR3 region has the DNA TGTGCCACCAGTGGGTCCGCGGGACAAGAGACCCAGTACTTC.

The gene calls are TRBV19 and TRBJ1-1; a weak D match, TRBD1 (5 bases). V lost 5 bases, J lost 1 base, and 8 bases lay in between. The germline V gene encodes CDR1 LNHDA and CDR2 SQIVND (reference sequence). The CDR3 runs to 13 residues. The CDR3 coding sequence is TGTGCCAGTAGTTTCGGGGCGAACACTGAAGCTTTCTTT. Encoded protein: CASSFGANTEAFF.

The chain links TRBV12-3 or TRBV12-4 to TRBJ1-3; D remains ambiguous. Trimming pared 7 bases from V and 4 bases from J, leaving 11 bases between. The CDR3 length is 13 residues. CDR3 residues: CASTLEGGNTIYF. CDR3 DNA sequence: TGTGCCAGCACCCTCGAAGGAGGAAACACCATATATTTT.

The CDR3 loop reads CASSISPQTGRYEQYF. The CDR3 DNA follows: TGTGCCAGTAGTATCTCCCCACAGACAGGGCGGTACGAGCAGTACTTC. J is TRBJ2-7 and V is TRBV19, with TRBD1 matching 7 bases. CDR1 and CDR2 (germline): LNHDA, SQIVND (reference sequence). The trim removed 3 bases at V and 4 bases at J, leaving 12 bases unmatched. The CDR3 spans 16 residues.

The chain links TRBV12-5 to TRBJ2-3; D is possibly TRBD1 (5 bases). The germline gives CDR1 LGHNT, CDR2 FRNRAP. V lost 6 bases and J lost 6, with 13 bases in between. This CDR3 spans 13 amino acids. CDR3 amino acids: CASGFREGDTQYF. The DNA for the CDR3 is TGTGCTAGTGGCTTCAGGGAAGGGGATACGCAGTATTTT.

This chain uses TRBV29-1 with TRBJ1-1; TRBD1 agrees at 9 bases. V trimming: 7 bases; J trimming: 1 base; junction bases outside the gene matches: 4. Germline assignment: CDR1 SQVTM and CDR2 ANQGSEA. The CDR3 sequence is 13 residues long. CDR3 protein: CSAGTGTNTEAFF. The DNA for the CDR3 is TGCAGCGCCGGGACAGGGACGAACACTGAAGCTTTCTTT.

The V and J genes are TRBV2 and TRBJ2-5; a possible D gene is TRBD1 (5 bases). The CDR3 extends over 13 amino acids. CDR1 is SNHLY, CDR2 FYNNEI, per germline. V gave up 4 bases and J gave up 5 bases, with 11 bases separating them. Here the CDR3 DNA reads TGTGCCAGCAGTGTTTTAGGGGTGGAGACCCAGTACTTC. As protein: CASSVLGVETQYF.

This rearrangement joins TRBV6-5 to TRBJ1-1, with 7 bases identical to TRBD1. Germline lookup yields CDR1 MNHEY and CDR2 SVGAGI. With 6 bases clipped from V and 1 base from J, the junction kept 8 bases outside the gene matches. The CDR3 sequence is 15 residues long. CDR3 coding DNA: TGTGCCAGCAGCATCAATCGACAGGGGAACACTGAAGCTTTCTTT. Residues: CASSINRQGNTEAFF.

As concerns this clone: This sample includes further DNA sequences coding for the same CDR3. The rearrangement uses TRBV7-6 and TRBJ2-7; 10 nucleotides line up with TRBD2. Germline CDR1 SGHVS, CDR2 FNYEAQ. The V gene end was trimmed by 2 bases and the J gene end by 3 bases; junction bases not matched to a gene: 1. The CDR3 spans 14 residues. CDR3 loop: CASSLTSGDYEQYF. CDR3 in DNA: TGTGCCAGCAGCTTAACTAGCGGGGACTACGAGCAGTACTTC.

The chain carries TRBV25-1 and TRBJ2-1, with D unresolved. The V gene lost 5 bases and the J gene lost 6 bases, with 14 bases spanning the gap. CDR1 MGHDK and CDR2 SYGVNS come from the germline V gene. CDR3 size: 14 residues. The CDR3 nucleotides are TGTGCCAGCAGTTCCAGCCCAAGCCTCAATGAGCAGTTCTTC. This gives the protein CASSSSPSLNEQFF.

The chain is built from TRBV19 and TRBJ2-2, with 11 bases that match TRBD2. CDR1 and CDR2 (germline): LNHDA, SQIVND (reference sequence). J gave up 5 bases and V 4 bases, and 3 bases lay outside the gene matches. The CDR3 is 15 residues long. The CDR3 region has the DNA TGTGCCAGTAGTAAATGGACTAGCGGGACCGGGGAGCTGTTTTTT. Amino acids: CASSKWTSGTGELFF.

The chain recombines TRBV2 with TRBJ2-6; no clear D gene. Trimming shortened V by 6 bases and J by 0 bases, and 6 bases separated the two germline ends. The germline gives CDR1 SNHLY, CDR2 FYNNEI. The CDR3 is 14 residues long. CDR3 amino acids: CASRKGSGANVLTF. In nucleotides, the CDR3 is TGTGCCAGCAGGAAGGGCTCTGGGGCCAACGTCCTGACTTTC.

CDR3 DNA: TGTGCCAGCAGCGAAAACAGGGGACTCCTACCAGAGACCCAGTACTTC. It codes for CASSENRGLLPETQYF. The rearrangement uses TRBV14 and TRBJ2-5, with TRBD1 as a possible D gene (7 bases). CDR1 SGHDN and CDR2 FVKESK come from the germline V gene. This CDR3 spans 16 amino acids. With 5 bases removed from V and 4 bases from J, the gap between germline ends came to 20 bases. The variable domain in full, with the rest retrieved from reference TRBV14 and TRBJ2-5, is EAGVTQFPSHSVIEKGQTVTLRCDPISGHDNLYWYRRVMGKEIKFLLHFVKESKQDESGMPNNRFLAERTGGTYSTLKVQPAELEDSGVYFCASSENRGLLPETQYFGPGTRLLVL.

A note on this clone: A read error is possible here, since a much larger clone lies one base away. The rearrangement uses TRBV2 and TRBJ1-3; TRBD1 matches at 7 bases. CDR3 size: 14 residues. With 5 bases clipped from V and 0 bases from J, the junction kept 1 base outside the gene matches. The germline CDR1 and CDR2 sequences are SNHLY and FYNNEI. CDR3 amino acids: CASSPGGSGNTIYF. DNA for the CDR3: TGTGCCAGCAGTCCAGGGGGCTCTGGAAACACCATATATTTT.

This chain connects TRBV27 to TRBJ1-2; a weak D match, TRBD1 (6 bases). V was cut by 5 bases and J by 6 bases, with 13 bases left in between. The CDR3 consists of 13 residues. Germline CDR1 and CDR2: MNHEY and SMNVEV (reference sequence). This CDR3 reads CASSTLRGHGYTF. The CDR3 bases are TGTGCCAGCAGTACCCTACGGGGGCATGGCTACACCTTC.